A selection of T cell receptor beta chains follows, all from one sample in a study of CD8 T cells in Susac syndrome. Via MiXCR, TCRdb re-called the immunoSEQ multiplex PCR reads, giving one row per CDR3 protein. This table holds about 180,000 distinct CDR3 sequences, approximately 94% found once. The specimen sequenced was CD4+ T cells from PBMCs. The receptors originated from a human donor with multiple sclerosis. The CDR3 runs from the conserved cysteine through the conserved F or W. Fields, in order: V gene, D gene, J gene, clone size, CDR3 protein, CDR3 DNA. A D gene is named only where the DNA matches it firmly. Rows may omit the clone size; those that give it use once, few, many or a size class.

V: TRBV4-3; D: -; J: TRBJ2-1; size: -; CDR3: CASSQDLSGVGVDEQFF; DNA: TGCGCCAGCAGCCAAGATCTGTCGGGGGTTGGAGTAGATGAGCAGTTCTTC
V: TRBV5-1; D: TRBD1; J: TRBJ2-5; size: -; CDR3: CASSSGQAQETQYF; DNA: TGCGCCAGCAGCTCGGGACAGGCTCAAGAGACCCAGTACTTC
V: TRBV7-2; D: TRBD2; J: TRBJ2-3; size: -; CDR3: CASSSQRGGEDTQYF; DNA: TGTGCCAGCAGCTCCCAGCGGGGGGGAGAAGATACGCAGTATTTT
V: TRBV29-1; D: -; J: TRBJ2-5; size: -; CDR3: CSVANLGSSSETQYF; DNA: TGCAGTGTCGCCAATCTGGGGTCGTCTTCGGAGACCCAGTACTTC
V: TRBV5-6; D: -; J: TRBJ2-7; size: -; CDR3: CASSSPGRWATPTYEQYF; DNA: TGTGCCAGCAGCTCGCCCGGTCGCTGGGCGACTCCTACCTACGAGCAGTACTTC
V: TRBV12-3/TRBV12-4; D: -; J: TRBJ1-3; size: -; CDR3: CASSLSGLSGNTIYF; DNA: TGTGCCAGCAGTTTATCAGGCCTCTCTGGAAACACCATATATTTT
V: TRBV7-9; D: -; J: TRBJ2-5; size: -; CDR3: CASSPYGRLETQYF; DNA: TGTGCCAGCAGCCCATATGGCCGCCTGGAGACCCAGTACTTC
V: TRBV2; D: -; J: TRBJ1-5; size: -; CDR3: CASGRGAGQPQHF; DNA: TGTGCCAGCGGTCGGGGGGCAGGTCAGCCCCAGCATTTT
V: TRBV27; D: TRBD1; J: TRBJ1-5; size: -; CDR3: CASSLNRGSNQPQHF; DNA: TGTGCCAGCAGTTTGAACAGGGGGAGCAATCAGCCCCAGCATTTT
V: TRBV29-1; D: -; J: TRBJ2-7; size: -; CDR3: CSVGSRTYEQYF; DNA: TGCAGCGTTGGTTCAAGGACTTACGAGCAGTACTTC
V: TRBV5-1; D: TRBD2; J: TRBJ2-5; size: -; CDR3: CASSLATSGDQETQYF; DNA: TGCGCCAGCAGCTTGGCGACTAGCGGGGACCAAGAGACCCAGTACTTC
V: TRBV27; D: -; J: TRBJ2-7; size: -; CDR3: CASSLSRDTYEQYF; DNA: TGTGCCAGCAGTTTATCCCGGGACACCTACGAGCAGTACTTC
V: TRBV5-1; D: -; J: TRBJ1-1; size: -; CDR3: CASSPQAGVNTEAFF; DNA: TGCGCCAGCAGCCCTCAGGCTGGGGTGAACACTGAAGCTTTCTTT
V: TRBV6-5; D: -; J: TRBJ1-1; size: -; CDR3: CASSYGRVSYEAFF; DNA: TGTGCCAGCAGTTACGGGAGGGTTTCCTATGAAGCTTTCTTT
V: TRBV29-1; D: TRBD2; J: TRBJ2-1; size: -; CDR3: CSVSTSGGAGEQFF; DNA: TGCAGCGTTTCGACTAGCGGGGGGGCTGGAGAGCAGTTCTTC
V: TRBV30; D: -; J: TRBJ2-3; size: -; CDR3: CAWNSLGVTRAWGTQYF; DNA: TGTGCCTGGAACTCCCTGGGGGTGACAAGGGCCTGGGGTACGCAGTATTTT
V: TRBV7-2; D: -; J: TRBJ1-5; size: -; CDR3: CASSANRVNQPQHF; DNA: TGTGCCAGCAGCGCCAACAGGGTAAATCAGCCCCAGCATTTT
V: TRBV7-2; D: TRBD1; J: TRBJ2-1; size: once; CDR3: CASSSGQPNEQFF; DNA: TGTGCCAGCAGCTCGGGACAGCCAAATGAGCAGTTCTTC
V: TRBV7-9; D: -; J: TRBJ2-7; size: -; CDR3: CASSPPGGLYYEQYF; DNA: TGTGCCAGCAGCCCCCCCGGGGGTCTTTACTACGAGCAGTACTTC
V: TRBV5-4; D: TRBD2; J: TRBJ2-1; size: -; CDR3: CATLIGGGSHEQFF; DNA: TGTGCCACCTTGATTGGCGGGGGGAGCCATGAGCAGTTCTTC
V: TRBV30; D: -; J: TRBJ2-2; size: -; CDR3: CAWRVTGNTGELFF; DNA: TGTGCCTGGAGGGTAACAGGGAACACCGGGGAGCTGTTTTTT
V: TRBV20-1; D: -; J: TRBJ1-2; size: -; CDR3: CSASPTAGSGYTF; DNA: TGCAGTGCTAGCCCAACAGCGGGTTCGGGCTACACCTTC
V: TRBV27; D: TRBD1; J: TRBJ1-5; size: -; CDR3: CASSLSAPHRGWDQPQHF; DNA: TGTGCCAGCAGTTTATCCGCCCCACACAGGGGGTGGGATCAGCCCCAGCATTTT
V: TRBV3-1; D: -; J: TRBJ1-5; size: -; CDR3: CASSQGNDGLGPQHF; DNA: TGTGCCAGCAGCCAAGGAAATGATGGGTTAGGGCCCCAGCATTTT
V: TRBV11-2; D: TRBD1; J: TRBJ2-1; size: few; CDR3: CASRGQGSNEQFF; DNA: TGTGCCAGCAGGGGACAGGGTAGCAATGAGCAGTTCTTC
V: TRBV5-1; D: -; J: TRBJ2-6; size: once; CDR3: CASSFSDSGANVLTF; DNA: TGCGCCAGCAGCTTTTCGGACTCTGGGGCCAACGTCCTGACTTTC
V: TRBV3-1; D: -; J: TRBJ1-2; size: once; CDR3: CASSQERVGSAYTF; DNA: TGTGCCAGCAGCCAAGAGAGGGTAGGGAGCGCCTACACCTTC
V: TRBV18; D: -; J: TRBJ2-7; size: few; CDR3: CASSPTSSYEQYF; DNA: TGTGCCAGCTCACCTACCTCCTCTTACGAGCAGTACTTC
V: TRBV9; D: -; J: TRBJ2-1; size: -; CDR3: CASSVYGAYNEQFF; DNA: TGTGCCAGCAGCGTCTACGGGGCTTACAATGAGCAGTTCTTC